This paragraph reports one T cell receptor beta chain. The V gene lost 1 base and the J gene lost 0 bases, with 14 bases spanning the gap. This CDR3 comprises 18 residues. Per germline, CDR1 SGHKS and CDR2 YYEKEE (reference sequence). These data originate in a study of blood T cell repertoires in COVID-19. Study at large: The United States, Italy and Spain were the sources of the acute and convalescent COVID-19 samples. From T cells, B-cell-depleted T cells, or PBMCs came the material, which was cDNA or gDNA.

Original processing notes: By means of reference gene primer amplification, nucleated cell counts were estimated. Generated by immunoSEQ multiplex PCR, the TCRdb table keeps only in-frame clones and is missing some. That table is the source of V, J and clone size, and D and trimming were worked out from the DNA. The sample shows more than 150,000 clones, 70% to 90% of them seen only once. This sequence joins TRBV5-5 and TRBJ1-6, with a possible D match to TRBD1 (5 bases). The sequenced sample was peripheral blood. This TCR was recovered from a man between 40 and 49 years old with active or convalescent COVID-19. For the CDR3, the DNA is TGTGCCAGCAGCTTGTACAGGCAGACCATCTCCTATAATTCACCCCTCCACTTT. Protein: CASSLYRQTISYNSPLHF. Combining the CDR3 with reference TRBV5-5 and TRBJ1-6 gives the whole variable domain DAGVTQSPTHLIKTRGQQVTLRCSPISGHKSVSWYQQVLGQGPQFIFQYYEKEERGRGNFPDRFSARQFPNYSSELNVNALLLGDSALYLCASSLYRQTISYNSPLHFGNGTRLTVT.